Listed below are T cell receptor beta chains from one sample, sequenced in a study of technical replicates of blood from several donors. Method: immunoSEQ multiplex PCR; TCRdb's copy keeps in-frame clones and lacks some. Counted here are more than 75,000 clones, approximately 83% occurring once; the ten biggest clones make up approximately 5%. The sample taken for sequencing was PBMCs. Receptors originate from a human donor in good health. Some clones in this sample may be carry-over from other donors' samples. Each CDR3 is given with its conserved first and last residue. The D gene is left open where the match is weak. Only part of the rows carry a size: once, few, many, or a class if the clone is expanded.

d_call clone_size j_call v_call cdr3_nt cdr3_aa
NA NA TRBJ1-1 TRBV4-1 TGCGCCAGCAGCCCTCCTGACAGACCGAACACTGAAGCTTTCTTT CASSPPDRPNTEAFF
TRBD1 NA TRBJ1-6 TRBV4-3 TGCGCCAGCAGCCTGACGGCGGGACAGGGAGGTATGGCCCTCCACTTT CASSLTAGQGGMALHF
TRBD2 NA TRBJ2-5 TRBV29-1 TGCAGCGTAGCGGGGGAAGAGACCCAGTACTTC CSVAGEETQYF
TRBD1 NA TRBJ1-6 TRBV28 TGTGCCAGCAGTTTCCGGGACAGGCATAATTCACCCCTCCACTTT CASSFRDRHNSPLHF
NA NA TRBJ1-3 TRBV5-6 TGTGCCAGCAGCCTACCCAGGGACTCTGGAAACACCATATATTTT CASSLPRDSGNTIYF
NA NA TRBJ1-2 TRBV29-1 TGCAGCGTTGGGCAGGCCGCTAACTATGGCTACACCTTC CSVGQAANYGYTF
TRBD1 once TRBJ2-7 TRBV7-2 TGTGCCAGCAGCACAGGACAGGGGTATACCTACGAGCAGTACTTC CASSTGQGYTYEQYF
NA NA TRBJ2-2 TRBV30 TGTGCCTGGAGCCCGGGACTTTCCTTCACCGGGGAGCTGTTTTTT CAWSPGLSFTGELFF
TRBD2 NA TRBJ2-7 TRBV7-2 TGTGCCAGCAGCGACTCCCGGGGCGGGAGCTCCTACGAGCAGTACTTC CASSDSRGGSSYEQYF
NA medium-sized TRBJ1-1 TRBV6-5 TGTGCCAGCAGTTGGGGGCGTGAAGCTTTCTTT CASSWGREAFF
TRBD2 NA TRBJ2-3 TRBV11-2 TGTGCCAGCAGCTTAGTCACGGGACTAACCACAGATACGCAGTATTTT CASSLVTGLTTDTQYF
NA few TRBJ2-6 TRBV18 TGTGCCAGCTCACCATCGACAGCCAGCTTGTCGGGGGCCAACGTCCTGACTTTC CASSPSTASLSGANVLTF
TRBD1 NA TRBJ2-7 TRBV7-9 TGTGCCAGCAGCCCCTTCTTGGGGACAGGGTACGAGAAGCAGTACTTC CASSPFLGTGYEKQYF